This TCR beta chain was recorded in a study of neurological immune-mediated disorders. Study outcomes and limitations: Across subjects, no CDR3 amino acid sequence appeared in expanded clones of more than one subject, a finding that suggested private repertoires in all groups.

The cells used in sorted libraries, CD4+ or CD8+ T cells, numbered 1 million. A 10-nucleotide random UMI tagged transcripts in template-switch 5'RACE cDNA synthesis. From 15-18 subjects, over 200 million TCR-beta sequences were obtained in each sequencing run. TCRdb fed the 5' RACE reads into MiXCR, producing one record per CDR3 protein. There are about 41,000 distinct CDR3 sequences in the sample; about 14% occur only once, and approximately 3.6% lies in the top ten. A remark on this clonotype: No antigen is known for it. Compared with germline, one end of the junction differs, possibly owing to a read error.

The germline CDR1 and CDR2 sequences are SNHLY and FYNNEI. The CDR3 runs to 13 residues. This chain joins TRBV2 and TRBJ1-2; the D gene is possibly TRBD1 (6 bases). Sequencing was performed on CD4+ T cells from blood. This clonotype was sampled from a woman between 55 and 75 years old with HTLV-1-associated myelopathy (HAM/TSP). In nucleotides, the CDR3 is TGTCCCAGCAAGCGGGGGCCAGGGAATGGCTACACCTTC. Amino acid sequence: CPSKRGPGNGYTF.